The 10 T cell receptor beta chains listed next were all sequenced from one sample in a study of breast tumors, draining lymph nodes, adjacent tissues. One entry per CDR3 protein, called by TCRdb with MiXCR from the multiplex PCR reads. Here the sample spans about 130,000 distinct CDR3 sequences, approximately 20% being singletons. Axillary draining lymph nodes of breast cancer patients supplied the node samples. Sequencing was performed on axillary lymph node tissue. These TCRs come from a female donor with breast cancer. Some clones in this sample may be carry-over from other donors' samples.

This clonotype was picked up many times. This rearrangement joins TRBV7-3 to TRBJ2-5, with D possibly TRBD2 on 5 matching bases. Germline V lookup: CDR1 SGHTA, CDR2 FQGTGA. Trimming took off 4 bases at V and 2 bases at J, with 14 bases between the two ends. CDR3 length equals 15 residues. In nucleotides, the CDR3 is TGTGCCAGCAGCTCAACCCCAGCGGTTCAAGAGACCCAGTACTTC. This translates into CASSSTPAVQETQYF. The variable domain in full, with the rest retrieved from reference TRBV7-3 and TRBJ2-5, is GAGVSQTPSNKVTEKGKYVELRCDPISGHTALYWYRQSLGQGPEFLIYFQGTGAADDSGLPNDRFFAVRPEGSVSTLKIQRTERGDSAVYLCASSSTPAVQETQYFGPGTRLLVL.

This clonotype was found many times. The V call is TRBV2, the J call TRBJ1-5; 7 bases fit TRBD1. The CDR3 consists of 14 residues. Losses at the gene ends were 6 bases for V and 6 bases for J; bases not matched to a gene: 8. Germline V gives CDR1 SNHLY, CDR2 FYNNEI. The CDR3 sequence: CASSATGNIQPQHF. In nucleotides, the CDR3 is TGTGCCAGCAGCGCGACAGGGAATATTCAGCCCCAGCATTTT. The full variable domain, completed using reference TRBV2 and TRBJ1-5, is EPEVTQTPSHQVTQMGQEVILRCVPISNHLYFYWYRQILGQKVEFLVSFYNNEISEKSEIFDDQFSVERPDGSNFTLKIRSTKLEDSAMYFCASSATGNIQPQHFGDGTRLSIL.

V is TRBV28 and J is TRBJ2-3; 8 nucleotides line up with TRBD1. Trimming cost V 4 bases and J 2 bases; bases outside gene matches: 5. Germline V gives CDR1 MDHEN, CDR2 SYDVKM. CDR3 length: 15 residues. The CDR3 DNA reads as TGTGCCAGCAGTTCCCAGGACAGGGCCACAGATACGCAGTATTTT. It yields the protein CASSSQDRATDTQYF. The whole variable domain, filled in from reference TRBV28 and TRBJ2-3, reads DVKVTQSSRYLVKRTGEKVFLECVQDMDHENMFWYRQDPGLGLRLIYFSYDVKMKEKGDIPEGYSVSREKKERFSLILESASTNQTSMYLCASSSQDRATDTQYFGPGTRLTVL.

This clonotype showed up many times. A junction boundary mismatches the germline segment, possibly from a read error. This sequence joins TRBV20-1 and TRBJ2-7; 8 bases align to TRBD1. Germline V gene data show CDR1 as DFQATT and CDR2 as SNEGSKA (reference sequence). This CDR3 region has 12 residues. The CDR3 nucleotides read TGCAGTGGCTACCTGAATCCGGGACAGGTATTATTC. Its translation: CSGYLNPGQVLF.

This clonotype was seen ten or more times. The CDR3 sequence: CAWSSHRASYEQYF. The CDR3 DNA reads TGTGCCTGGAGCTCCCACAGGGCCTCCTACGAGCAGTACTTC. The rearrangement uses TRBV30 and TRBJ2-7, with D possibly TRBD1 on 6 matching bases. The CDR3 is made up of 14 amino acids. V lost 3 bases and J 0 bases, leaving 12 bases between the germline ends. Germline V gene sequence: CDR1 GTSNPN, CDR2 SVGIG (reference sequence).

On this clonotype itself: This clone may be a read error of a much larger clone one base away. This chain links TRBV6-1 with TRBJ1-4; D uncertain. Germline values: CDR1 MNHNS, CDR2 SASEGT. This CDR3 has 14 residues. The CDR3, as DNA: TGTGCCATCAGTTACTCGGAGGGAGGTGAAAAACTGTTTTTT. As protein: CAISYSEGGEKLFF.

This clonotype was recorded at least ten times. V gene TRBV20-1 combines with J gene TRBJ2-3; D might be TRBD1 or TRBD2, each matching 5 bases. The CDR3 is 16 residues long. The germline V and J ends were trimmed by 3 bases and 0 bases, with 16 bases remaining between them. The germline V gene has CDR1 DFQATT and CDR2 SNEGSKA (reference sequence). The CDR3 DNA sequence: TGCAGTGCTAGGACTCCCGGGACGTTGAGCACAGATACGCAGTATTTT. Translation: CSARTPGTLSTDTQYF.

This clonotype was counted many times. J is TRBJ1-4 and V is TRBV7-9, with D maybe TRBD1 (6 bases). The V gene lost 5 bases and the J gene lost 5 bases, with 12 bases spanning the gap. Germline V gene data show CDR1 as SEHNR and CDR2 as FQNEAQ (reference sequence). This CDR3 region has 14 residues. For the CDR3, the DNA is TGTGCCAGCAGCCGGGACAACCCAAATGAAAAACTGTTTTTT. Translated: CASSRDNPNEKLFF.

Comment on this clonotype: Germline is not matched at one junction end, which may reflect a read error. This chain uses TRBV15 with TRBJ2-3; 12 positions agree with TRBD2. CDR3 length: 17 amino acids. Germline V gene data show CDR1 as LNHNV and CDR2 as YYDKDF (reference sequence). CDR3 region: CATSRGTSGISTDAQYF. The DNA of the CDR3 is TGTGCCACCAGCAGAGGGACTAGCGGGATTAGTACAGATGCGCAGTATTTT.

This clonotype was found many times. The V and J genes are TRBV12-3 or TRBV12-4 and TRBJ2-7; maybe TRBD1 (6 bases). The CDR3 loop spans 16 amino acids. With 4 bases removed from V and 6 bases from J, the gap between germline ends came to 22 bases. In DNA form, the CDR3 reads TGTGCCAGCAGTTCCAGACAGGTTAAACGAGGAAGCGAGCAGTACTTC. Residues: CASSSRQVKRGSEQYF.